This T cell receptor (beta chain) originates from a study of blood T cell repertoires in COVID-19 (dated by TCRdb to 2018 to 2021). With respect to the entire study: Collaborator samples came from the United States, Italy and Spain and covered acute and convalescent phases of COVID-19. HLA class I and class II types, where available, came from metadata supplied by the sample provider rather than from assay-based typing. The repertoires were released in a freely available public database intended as a resource for research on the immune response to SARS-CoV-2. The material from the prospective study consisted of cDNA or gDNA derived from T cells, B-cell-depleted T cells, or PBMCs. The dataset comprised deeply sampled blood TCRbeta repertoires from subjects exposed to, actively infected with, or recovered from COVID-19. Samples were obtained from the ongoing ImmuneRACE study (first 160 participants) and from some 1,300 subjects provided by 6 global collaborators. Nearly every sample came with metadata listing a de-identified subject ID, COVID-19 status, age in years and sex.

A remark on this clone: The target of this receptor is not known. No much larger clonotype is one base removed from it; base qualities were not supplied.

The CDR3 sequence holds 16 residues, the cysteine and phenylalanine included. The only DNA kept is the CDR3, 48 bases in frame from the first base. V lost 1 base and J lost 9 bases; the stretch between them is 20 bases long. From the germline V gene (reference sequence), CDR1 is SGHNT and CDR2 is YYREEE. Each collaborating institution followed its own protocols to collect whole blood in K2EDTA tubes. For TCRbeta analysis, collaborators shipped samples as frozen whole blood, isolated PBMCs, or DNA extracted from either of those sample types. TCRbeta CDR3 regions were amplified from genomic DNA using the immunoSEQ Assay, a bias-controlled multiplex PCR. The original pipeline was this. The number of nucleated cells in each sample was estimated by amplification of reference gene primers within the assay. To quantify the absolute abundance of each unique TCRbeta CDR3 rearrangement, sequence reads were collapsed and filtered. For each sample, productive Simpson clonality was calculated as the square root of Simpson's diversity index over productive rearrangements. TCRdb carries this immuneACCESS record with in-frame sequences only. Its versions omit some clonotypes, under half of them owing to an unresolved V gene in the studies checked, with the rest unexplained. V, J and clone size reflect that table, while D and trimming were determined from the DNA. Across this sample there are a few hundred thousand clones, with approximately 86% seen only once. The ten largest clonotypes hold about 3% of the sample.

The research as a whole found: How much clinical and demographic metadata was included differed by source and by participant, and the metadata was provided uncurated.

The sequence joins TRBV5-4 to TRBJ2-1; tentative D gene TRBD2, with 5 bases matching. The receptor was derived from a young woman with acute or convalescent COVID-19. Material for sequencing was peripheral blood. CDR3 sequence: CASSLFNGRGMTEQFF. The DNA is TGTGCCAGCAGCTTGTTTAACGGTCGAGGGATGACTGAGCAGTTCTTC.